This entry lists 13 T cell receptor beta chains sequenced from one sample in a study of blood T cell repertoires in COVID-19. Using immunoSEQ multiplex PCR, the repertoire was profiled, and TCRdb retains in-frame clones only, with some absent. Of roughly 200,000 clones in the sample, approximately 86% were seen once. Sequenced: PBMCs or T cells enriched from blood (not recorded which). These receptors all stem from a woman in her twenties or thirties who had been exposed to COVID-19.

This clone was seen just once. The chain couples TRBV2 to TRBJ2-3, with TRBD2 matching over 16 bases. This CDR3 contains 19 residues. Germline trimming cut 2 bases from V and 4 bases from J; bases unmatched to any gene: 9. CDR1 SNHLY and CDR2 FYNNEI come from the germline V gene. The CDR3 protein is CASSELGTSGGAEADTQYF. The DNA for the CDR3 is TGTGCCAGCAGTGAATTGGGGACTAGCGGGGGGGCAGAGGCAGATACGCAGTATTTT.

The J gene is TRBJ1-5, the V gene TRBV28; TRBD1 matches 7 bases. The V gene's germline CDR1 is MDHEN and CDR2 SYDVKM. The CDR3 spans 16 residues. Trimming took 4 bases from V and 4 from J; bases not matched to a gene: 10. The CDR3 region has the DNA TGTGCCAGCAGTTCCGCCGGGACAGCCCAGAATCAGCCCCAGCATTTT. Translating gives CASSSAGTAQNQPQHF.

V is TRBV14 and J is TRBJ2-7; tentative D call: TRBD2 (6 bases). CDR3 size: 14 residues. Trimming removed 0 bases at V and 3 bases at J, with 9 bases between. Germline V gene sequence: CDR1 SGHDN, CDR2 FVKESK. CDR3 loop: CASSQDWGDYEQYF. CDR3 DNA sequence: TGTGCCAGCAGCCAAGATTGGGGGGACTACGAGCAGTACTTC.

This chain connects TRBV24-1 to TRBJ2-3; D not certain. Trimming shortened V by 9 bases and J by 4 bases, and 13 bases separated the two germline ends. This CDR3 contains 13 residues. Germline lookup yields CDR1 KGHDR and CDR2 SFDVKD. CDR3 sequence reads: CATAPGHADTQYF. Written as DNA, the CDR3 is TGTGCCACCGCCCCGGGTCATGCAGATACGCAGTATTTT.

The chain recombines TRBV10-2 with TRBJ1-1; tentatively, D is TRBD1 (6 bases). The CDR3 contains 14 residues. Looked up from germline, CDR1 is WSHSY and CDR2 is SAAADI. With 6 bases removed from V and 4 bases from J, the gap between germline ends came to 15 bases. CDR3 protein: CASRQGLDGTEAFF. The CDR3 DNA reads TGCGCCAGCAGACAGGGTCTTGATGGCACTGAAGCTTTCTTT.

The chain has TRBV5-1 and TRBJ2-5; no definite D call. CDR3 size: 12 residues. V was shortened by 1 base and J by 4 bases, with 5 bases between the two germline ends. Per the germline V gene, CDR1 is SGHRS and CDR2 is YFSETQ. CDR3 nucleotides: TGCGCCAGCAGCTTGACTATAGAGACCCAGTACTTC. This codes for CASSLTIETQYF.

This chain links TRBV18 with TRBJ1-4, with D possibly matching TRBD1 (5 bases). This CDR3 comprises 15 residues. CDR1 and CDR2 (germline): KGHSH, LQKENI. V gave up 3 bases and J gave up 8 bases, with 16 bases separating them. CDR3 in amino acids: CASSPPGGAGEKLFF. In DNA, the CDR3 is TGTGCCAGCTCACCCCCGGGAGGGGCGGGAGAAAAACTGTTTTTT.

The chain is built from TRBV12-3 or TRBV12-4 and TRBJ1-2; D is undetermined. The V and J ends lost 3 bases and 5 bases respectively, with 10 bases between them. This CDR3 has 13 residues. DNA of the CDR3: TGTGCCAGCAGTTTTGGGCAGCCTTATGGCTACACCTTC. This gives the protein CASSFGQPYGYTF.

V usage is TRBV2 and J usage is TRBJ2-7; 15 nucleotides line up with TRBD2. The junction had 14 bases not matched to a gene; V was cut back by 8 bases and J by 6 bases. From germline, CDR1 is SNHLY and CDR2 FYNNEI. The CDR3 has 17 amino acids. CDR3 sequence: CASGAGTSGGRLSEQYF. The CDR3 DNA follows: TGTGCCAGCGGGGCCGGGACTAGCGGGGGGAGGTTGTCCGAGCAGTACTTC.

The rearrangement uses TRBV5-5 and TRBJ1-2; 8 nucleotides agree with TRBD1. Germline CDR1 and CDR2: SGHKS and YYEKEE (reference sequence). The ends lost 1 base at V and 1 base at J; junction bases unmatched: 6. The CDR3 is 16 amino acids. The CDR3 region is CASSLSGRGLNYGYTF. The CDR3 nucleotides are TGTGCCAGCAGCTTGTCGGGCAGGGGGCTTAACTATGGCTACACCTTC.

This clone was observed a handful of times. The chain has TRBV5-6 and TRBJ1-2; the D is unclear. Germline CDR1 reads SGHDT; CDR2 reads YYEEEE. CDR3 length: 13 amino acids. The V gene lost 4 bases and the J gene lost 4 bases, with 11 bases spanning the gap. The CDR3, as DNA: TGTGCCAGCAGCCCCCAGGAAGCCTATGGCTACACCTTC. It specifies CASSPQEAYGYTF.

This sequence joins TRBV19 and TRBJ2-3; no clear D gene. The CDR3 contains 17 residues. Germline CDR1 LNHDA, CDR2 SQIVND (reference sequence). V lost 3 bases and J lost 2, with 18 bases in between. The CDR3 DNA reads TGTGCCAGTAGTATCTCCCCCTCGACTGTCTACACAGATACGCAGTATTTT. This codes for CASSISPSTVYTDTQYF.

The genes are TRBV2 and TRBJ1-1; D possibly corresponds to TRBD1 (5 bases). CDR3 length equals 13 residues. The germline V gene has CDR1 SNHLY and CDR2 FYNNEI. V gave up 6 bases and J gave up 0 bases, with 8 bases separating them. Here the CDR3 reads CASSPTVNTEAFF. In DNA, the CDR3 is TGTGCCAGCAGCCCGACAGTGAACACTGAAGCTTTCTTT.